The 21 T cell receptor beta chains below all came from one sample that was sequenced in a study of control samples from healthy donors and cancer patients. Produced via immunoSEQ multiplex PCR; TCRdb's table is partial and in-frame only. The table includes about 100,000 clones, over 75% detected once. The sample consisted of blood. The source of these receptors is a woman in her forties or fifties in good health.

The chain has TRBV4-1 and TRBJ1-3, with D possibly TRBD1 on 6 matching bases. The ends were cut back, 0 bases at V and 3 bases at J, with 9 bases in the middle. The V gene's germline CDR1 is MGHRA and CDR2 YSYEKL. This CDR3 has 15 residues. The CDR3 nucleotides read TGCGCCAGCAGCCAAGAGGGGGCGTATGGAAACACCATATATTTT. This translates into CASSQEGAYGNTIYF.

The rearrangement joins TRBV7-6 to TRBJ2-5, with TRBD1 identical over 7 bases. The V gene end was trimmed by 5 bases and the J gene end by 0 bases; junction bases not matched to a gene: 15. The CDR3 is made up of 18 amino acids. Germline V lookup: CDR1 SGHVS, CDR2 FNYEAQ. CDR3 amino acids: CASSIRGRVTGNQETQYF. DNA for the CDR3: TGTGCCAGCAGCATTAGGGGTCGGGTGACAGGGAACCAAGAGACCCAGTACTTC.

In DNA, the CDR3 is TGTGCCAGCAGTCTGGGGGAGACCTGGTACCAAGAGACCCAGTACTTC. It yields the protein CASSLGETWYQETQYF. The genes are TRBV6-2 or TRBV6-3 and TRBJ2-5; D possibly uses TRBD1 or TRBD2 (5 bases each). The CDR3 has 16 amino acids. V lost 5 bases and J lost 0, with 16 bases in between. From germline, CDR1 is MNHEY and CDR2 SVGEGT.

This rearrangement joins TRBV14 to TRBJ1-4; D uncertain. The germline V and J ends were trimmed by 4 bases and 4 bases, with 13 bases remaining between them. CDR3 length equals 15 residues. Germline V gives CDR1 SGHDN, CDR2 FVKESK. The CDR3: CASSPRAGVNEKLFF. CDR3 sequence (DNA): TGTGCCAGCAGCCCTCGGGCCGGGGTTAATGAAAAACTGTTTTTT.

The chain couples TRBV27 to TRBJ2-7; D not certain. Trimming shortened V by 7 bases and J by 0 bases, and 13 bases separated the two germline ends. The germline V gene has CDR1 MNHEY and CDR2 SMNVEV (reference sequence). The CDR3 is 14 residues long. The CDR3 DNA is TGTGCCAGCACTCAAGGGAAAGGCTCCTACGAGCAGTACGTC. This codes for CASTQGKGSYEQYV.

This sequence joins TRBV10-3 and TRBJ1-2; no clear D. The CDR3 is 13 amino acids. Between the trimmed V and J ends, which lost 6 bases and 3 bases, there was a span of 11 bases. CDR1 and CDR2 (germline): ENHRY, SYGVKD. CDR3 amino acids: CAIRRGVDYGYTF. The CDR3 nucleotides are TGTGCCATCAGAAGAGGCGTAGACTATGGCTACACCTTC.

This rearrangement joins TRBV9 to TRBJ2-2; 9 nucleotides agree with TRBD1. J was trimmed by 5 bases and V by 4 bases; bases with no gene match: 6. Germline V lookup: CDR1 SGDLS, CDR2 YYNGEE. CDR3 length: 15 residues. The chain's CDR3 is CASSLQGAVTGELFF. CDR3 nucleotide sequence: TGTGCCAGCAGCCTACAGGGGGCTGTAACCGGGGAGCTGTTTTTT.

The V and J genes are TRBV9 and TRBJ1-2; no firm D call. CDR1 and CDR2 from the germline V gene are SGDLS and YYNGEE. With 3 bases removed from V and 4 bases from J, the gap between germline ends came to 10 bases. The CDR3 is 13 amino acids. CDR3 amino acids: CASSAYLPYGYTF. The CDR3 nucleotides read TGTGCCAGCAGCGCCTATTTGCCCTATGGCTACACCTTC.

This clone was observed a single time. J is TRBJ2-3 and V is TRBV9; TRBD1 is a possible D gene (7 bases). Germline CDR1 is SGDLS and CDR2 is YYNGEE. The CDR3 is 14 residues long. V dropped 8 bases and J dropped 0 bases, with 13 bases sitting between them. CDR3 protein: CASQGGLSTDTQYF. CDR3 sequence (DNA): TGTGCCAGTCAGGGGGGACTTAGCACAGATACGCAGTATTTT.

The chain is built from TRBV30 and TRBJ2-3; D not resolved. The CDR3 runs 11 residues. With 1 base removed from V and 5 bases from J, the gap between germline ends came to 4 bases. The germline CDR1 and CDR2 sequences are GTSNPN and SVGIG (reference sequence). The CDR3 is CAWSELDTQYF. CDR3 sequence (DNA): TGTGCCTGGAGTGAATTAGATACGCAGTATTTT.

The chain links TRBV19 to TRBJ2-2; 15 bases fit TRBD2. J was trimmed by 5 bases and V by 4 bases; bases with no gene match: 5. Germline loops: CDR1 LNHDA, CDR2 SQIVND (reference sequence). This CDR3 comprises 17 residues. Here the CDR3 DNA reads TGTGCCAGTAGTAGGACTAGCGGGAGGGTCGGGACCGGGGAGCTGTTTTTT. Translating it yields CASSRTSGRVGTGELFF.

This chain uses TRBV6-6 with TRBJ2-2, with a weak D call TRBD1 (5 bases). V lost 4 bases and J 1 base, leaving 7 bases between the germline ends. The CDR3 runs to 14 residues. Germline V gene data show CDR1 as MNHNY and CDR2 as SVGAGI (reference sequence). The CDR3 protein is CASSWTQNTGELFF. The CDR3 region has the DNA TGTGCCAGCAGTTGGACACAGAACACCGGGGAGCTGTTTTTT.

The chain couples TRBV5-8 to TRBJ2-5; 8 nucleotides match TRBD1. There are 13 residues in the CDR3. V shed 6 bases and J 5 bases; nucleotides not matched to a gene: 6. The germline gives CDR1 SGHTS, CDR2 YDEGEE. In DNA form, the CDR3 reads TGTGCCAGCACCCAGGGGGCATGGGAGACCCAGTACTTC. It yields the protein CASTQGAWETQYF. Full variable domain (rest looked up from reference TRBV5-8 and TRBJ2-5): EAGVTQSPTHLIKTRGQQATLRCSPISGHTSVYWYQQALGLGLQFLLWYDEGEERNRGNFPPRFSGRQFPNYSSELNVNALELEDSALYLCASTQGAWETQYFGPGTRLLVL.

The chain links TRBV20-1 to TRBJ2-4; the D gene is possibly TRBD2 (5 bases). CDR3 length equals 11 residues. In germline, CDR1 is DFQATT, CDR2 SNEGSKA (reference sequence). With 5 bases removed from V and 8 bases from J, the gap between germline ends came to 10 bases. CDR3 DNA: TGCAGTGCTGCCGGGGTGCACATTCAGTACTTC. It encodes CSAAGVHIQYF.

The rearrangement uses TRBV4-1 and TRBJ2-5; a possible D gene is TRBD2 (5 bases). V was trimmed by 4 bases and J by 2 bases, leaving 11 bases between them. CDR1 is MGHRA, CDR2 YSYEKL, per germline. The CDR3 has 14 residues. The CDR3 DNA sequence: TGCGCCAGCAGCCTATTAGCGACACAAGAGACCCAGTACTTC. Translating it yields CASSLLATQETQYF.

The J gene is TRBJ2-2, the V gene TRBV11-1; D is uncertain. The CDR3 runs to 14 residues. Trimming pared 4 bases from V and 0 bases from J, leaving 6 bases between. Germline V gene data show CDR1 as SGHAT and CDR2 as FQDESV (reference sequence). The CDR3 sequence: CASSSGANTGELFF. CDR3 nucleotide sequence: TGTGCCAGCAGCTCTGGCGCGAACACCGGGGAGCTGTTTTTT.

The rearrangement uses TRBV11-2 and TRBJ2-7; 11 bases align to TRBD2. The germline CDR1 and CDR2 sequences are SGHAT and FQNNGV. This CDR3 spans 15 amino acids. The J segment lost 4 bases and the V segment lost 4 bases, leaving 6 bases of the junction unmatched. Written as DNA, the CDR3 is TGTGCCAGCAGCTCTTATAGCGGGGGGGCATACGAGCAGTACTTC. Protein sequence: CASSSYSGGAYEQYF.

The chain is built from TRBV2 and TRBJ2-4; D uncertain. The V and J ends lost 4 bases and 13 bases respectively, with 8 bases between them. Germline CDR1 and CDR2: SNHLY and FYNNEI. There are 10 residues in the CDR3. CDR3 coding DNA: TGTGCCAGCAGTGCGCGCCGCCAGTACTTC. This translates into CASSARRQYF. Full variable domain (outside the CDR3, taken from reference TRBV2 and TRBJ2-4): EPEVTQTPSHQVTQMGQEVILRCVPISNHLYFYWYRQILGQKVEFLVSFYNNEISEKSEIFDDQFSVERPDGSNFTLKIRSTKLEDSAMYFCASSARRQYFGAGTRLSVL.

This chain connects TRBV3-1 (or the pseudogene TRBV3-2) to TRBJ2-2; D possibly corresponds to TRBD2 (5 bases). The CDR3 contains 13 residues. Between the trimmed V and J ends, which lost 4 bases and 5 bases, there was a span of 8 bases. Germline CDR1 reads LGHDT; CDR2 reads YNNKEL (reference sequence). The chain's CDR3 is CASSLTRTGELFF. The CDR3 bases are TGTGCCAGCAGCCTAACTAGGACCGGGGAGCTGTTTTTT.

The chain employs TRBV5-6 and TRBJ1-1; TRBD1 is a possible D gene (5 bases). The V end was cut by 5 bases, the J end by 6 bases, with 8 bases between. In germline, CDR1 is SGHDT, CDR2 YYEEEE. CDR3 size: 11 residues. In DNA form, the CDR3 reads TGTGCCAGCAGAAAAGGGGCTGAAGCTTTCTTT. This gives the protein CASRKGAEAFF.

The chain has TRBV19 and TRBJ1-2; the match to TRBD1 covers 8 bases. The CDR3 covers 15 residues. After removal of 9 bases from V and 5 bases from J, the junction contained 14 bases not matched to a gene. The V gene's germline CDR1 is LNHDA and CDR2 SQIVND (reference sequence). The CDR3 reads CASSIAGTGEYGYTF. CDR3 DNA sequence: TGTGCCAGCTCTATTGCCGGGACAGGCGAATATGGCTACACCTTC.